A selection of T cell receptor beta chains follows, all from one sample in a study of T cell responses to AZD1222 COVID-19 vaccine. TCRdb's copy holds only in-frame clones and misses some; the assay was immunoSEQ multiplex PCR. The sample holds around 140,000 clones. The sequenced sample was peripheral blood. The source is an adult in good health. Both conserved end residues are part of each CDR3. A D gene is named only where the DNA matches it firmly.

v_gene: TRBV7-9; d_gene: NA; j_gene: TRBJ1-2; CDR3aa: CASSLEGYGYTF; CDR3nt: TGTGCCAGCAGCTTAGAGGGTTATGGCTACACCTTC
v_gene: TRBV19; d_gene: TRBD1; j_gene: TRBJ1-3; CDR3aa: CASSISRGRGSGNTIYF; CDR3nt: TGTGCCAGTAGTATTTCCAGGGGGCGAGGATCTGGAAACACCATATATTTT
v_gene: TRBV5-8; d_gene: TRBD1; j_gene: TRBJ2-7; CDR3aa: CASSGRDRVDEQYF; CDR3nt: TGTGCCAGCAGCGGCCGGGACAGGGTGGACGAGCAGTACTTC
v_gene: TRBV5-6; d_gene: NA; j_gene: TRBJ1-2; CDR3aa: CASSPLGTRANYGYTF; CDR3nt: TGTGCCAGCAGCCCGCTCGGGACAAGAGCTAACTATGGCTACACCTTC
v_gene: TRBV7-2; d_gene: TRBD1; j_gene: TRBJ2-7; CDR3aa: CASSLKGAGEQYF; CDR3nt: TGTGCCAGCAGCTTAAAGGGGGCAGGCGAGCAGTACTTC
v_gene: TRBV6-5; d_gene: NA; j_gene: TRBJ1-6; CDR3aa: CASQGDTYNSPLHF; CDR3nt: TGTGCCAGCCAAGGGGACACCTATAATTCACCCCTCCACTTT
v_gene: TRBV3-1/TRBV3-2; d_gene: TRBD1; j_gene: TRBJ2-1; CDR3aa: CASSPLAGGSYNEQFF; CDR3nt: TGTGCCAGCAGCCCGCTAGCAGGGGGCTCCTACAATGAGCAGTTCTTC
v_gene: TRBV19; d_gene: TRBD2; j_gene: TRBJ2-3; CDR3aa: CASSIPSGGNGADTQYF; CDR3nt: TGTGCCAGTAGTATCCCTAGCGGGGGGAATGGCGCAGATACGCAGTATTTT
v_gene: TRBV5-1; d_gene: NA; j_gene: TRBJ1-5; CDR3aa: CASSTTPGDNQPQHF; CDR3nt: TGCGCCAGCAGTACCACCCCGGGGGACAATCAGCCCCAGCATTTT
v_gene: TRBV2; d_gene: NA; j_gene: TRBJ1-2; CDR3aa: CASSVQGGYGYTF; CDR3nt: TGTGCCAGCAGTGTGCAGGGCGGCTATGGCTACACCTTC
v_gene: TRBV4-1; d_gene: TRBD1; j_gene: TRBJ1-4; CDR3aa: CASSTRTGVLATNEKLFF; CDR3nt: TGCGCCAGCAGCACCCGGACAGGGGTACTTGCAACTAATGAAAAACTGTTTTTT
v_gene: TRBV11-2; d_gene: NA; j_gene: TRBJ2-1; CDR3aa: CASSSGQTSSYNEQFF; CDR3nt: TGTGCCAGCAGTAGTGGACAGACGAGCTCCTACAATGAGCAGTTCTTC
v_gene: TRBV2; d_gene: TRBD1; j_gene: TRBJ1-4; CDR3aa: CASSEVGTGFHRLFF; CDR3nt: TGTGCCAGCAGTGAAGTCGGGACAGGGTTTCACAGACTGTTTTTT
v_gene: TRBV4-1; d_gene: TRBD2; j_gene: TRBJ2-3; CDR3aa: CASSLRLAGGQGDTQYF; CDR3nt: TGCGCCAGCAGCCTGAGACTAGCGGGGGGGCAGGGAGATACGCAGTATTTT
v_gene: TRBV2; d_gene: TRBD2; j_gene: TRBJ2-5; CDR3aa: CASSDPAGGLAGGASLVRETQYF; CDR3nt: TGTGCCAGCAGTGACCCGGCGGGAGGACTAGCGGGGGGCGCATCTCTTGTAAGGGAGACCCAGTACTTC
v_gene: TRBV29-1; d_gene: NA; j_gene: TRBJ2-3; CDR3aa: CSVVGLGGAQDTQYF; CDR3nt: TGCAGCGTTGTAGGGTTGGGGGGGGCCCAGGATACGCAGTATTTT
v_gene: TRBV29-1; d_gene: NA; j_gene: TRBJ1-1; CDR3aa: CSVEGSEVTDTEAFF; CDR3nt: TGCAGCGTTGAAGGCTCTGAGGTGACGGACACTGAAGCTTTCTTT
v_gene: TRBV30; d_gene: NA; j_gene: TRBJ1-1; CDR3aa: CAWSASNTEAFF; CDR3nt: TGTGCCTGGAGTGCATCTAACACTGAAGCTTTCTTT
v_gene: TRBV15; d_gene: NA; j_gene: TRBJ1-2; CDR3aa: CATSRGDGNYGYTF; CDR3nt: TGTGCCACCAGCAGGGGGGACGGCAACTATGGCTACACCTTC
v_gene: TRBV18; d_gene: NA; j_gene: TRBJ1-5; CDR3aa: CASSSLGLVDQPQHF; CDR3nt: TGTGCCAGCTCATCCCTGGGACTCGTGGATCAGCCCCAGCATTTT
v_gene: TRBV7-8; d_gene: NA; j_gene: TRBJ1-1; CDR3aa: CASSRLGGRAEAFF; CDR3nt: TGTGCCAGCAGCCGCTTGGGAGGGCGGGCTGAAGCTTTCTTT
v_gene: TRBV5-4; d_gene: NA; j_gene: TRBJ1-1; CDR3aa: CASSLGGGYTEAFF; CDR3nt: TGTGCCAGCAGCCTTGGGGGAGGGTACACTGAAGCTTTCTTT